The 14 T cell receptor beta chains presented below share a single source sample, sequenced in a study of response to subunit inactivated influenza vaccine. TCRdb re-derived calls from the RT-PCR reads in MiXCR, one entry per CDR3 protein. The data hold roughly 710,000 distinct CDR3 sequences, with 11% to 15% observed a single time. The sequencing used PBMCs from blood, collected approximately 15 days before vaccination. These TCRs come from a man aged 45 to 65 who received an inactivated influenza vaccine.

The chain uses TRBV5-1 and TRBJ2-7; tentative D call: TRBD1 (6 bases). The CDR3 extends over 14 amino acids. V was trimmed by 5 bases and J by 1 base, leaving 13 bases between them. CDR1 is SGHRS and CDR2 is YFSETQ in the germline V gene. The CDR3 here is CASSPFTGSYEQYF. In DNA form, the CDR3 reads TGCGCCAGCAGTCCTTTCACAGGGTCCTACGAGCAGTACTTC.

The chain uses TRBV4-3 and TRBJ1-1; D not resolved. In germline, CDR1 is LGHNA, CDR2 YSLEER. The CDR3 totals 16 residues. Trimming took 1 base from V and 0 from J, leaving 12 bases between them. CDR3 amino acids: CASSQVEAGMNTEAFF. In DNA, the CDR3 is TGCGCCAGCAGCCAAGTCGAGGCAGGAATGAACACTGAAGCTTTCTTT.

This clonotype was seen a few times. The rearrangement joins TRBV6-2 or TRBV6-3 to TRBJ2-2; no firm D call. There are 15 residues in the CDR3. Trimming left V 6 bases short and J 1 base short, with 12 bases between. The germline V gene has CDR1 MNHEY and CDR2 SVGEGT. The CDR3, as DNA: TGTGCCAGCAGCAATCACGTCAGGAACACCGGGGAGCTGTTTTTT. Translation gives CASSNHVRNTGELFF.

The sample holds many counts of this clonotype. The rearrangement links TRBV7-2 to TRBJ2-7; D possibly matches TRBD1 or TRBD2 (5 bases each). Germline CDR1 and CDR2: SGHTA and FQGNSA. This CDR3 spans 14 amino acids. Trimming stripped 5 bases from V and 0 bases from J, with 11 bases between. CDR3 nucleotides: TGTGCCAGCAGCGCTACCGGGACCTCCTACGAGCAGTACTTC. It translates to CASSATGTSYEQYF.

This chain connects TRBV11-3 to TRBJ2-1, with 7 bases aligning to TRBD2. J lost 10 bases, V lost 2 bases, and 5 bases had no gene match. Germline assignment: CDR1 SGHNT and CDR2 YENEEA. The CDR3 has 13 residues. This CDR3 reads CASSLYMGLEQFF. CDR3 in DNA: TGTGCCAGCAGCTTATACATGGGACTAGAGCAGTTCTTC.

This clonotype has ten or more counts. The chain uses TRBV28 and TRBJ1-5; D may be TRBD1 (5 bases). The CDR3 runs to 13 residues. Trimming removed 7 bases at V and 4 bases at J, with 11 bases between. Germline CDR1 MDHEN, CDR2 SYDVKM. The CDR3 bases are TGTGCCAGCATGGGACGGATGAATCAGCCCCAGCATTTT. It encodes CASMGRMNQPQHF.

The gene calls are TRBV5-1 and TRBJ2-1, with a tentative D call TRBD2 (5 bases). The V gene's germline CDR1 is SGHRS and CDR2 YFSETQ. V lost 2 bases and J 0 bases, leaving 9 bases between the germline ends. The CDR3 totals 15 residues. The CDR3: CASSFEGTSYNEQFF. In DNA form, the CDR3 reads TGCGCCAGCAGCTTTGAGGGCACCTCCTACAATGAGCAGTTCTTC.

This clonotype was found a few times. The chain recombines TRBV7-2 with TRBJ2-5, with 12 bases fitting TRBD2. The CDR3 covers 16 residues. The junction had 7 bases not matched to a gene; V was cut back by 3 bases and J by 5 bases. Per the germline V gene, CDR1 is SGHTA and CDR2 is FQGNSA. CDR3 nucleotides: TGTGCCAGCAGCTTCCTAGCGGGGGGGTTTGATGAGACCCAGTACTTC. This codes for CASSFLAGGFDETQYF.

This clonotype has a count of ten or more. This chain joins TRBV5-8 and TRBJ2-2; 13 nucleotides align to TRBD2. With V trimmed by 4 bases and J by 4 bases, 10 bases remained unmatched. Looked up from germline, CDR1 is SGHTS and CDR2 is YDEGEE. The CDR3 length is 18 residues. The CDR3 DNA is TGTGCCAGCAGCCGCCGACTAGCGGGGGGCGGGGGCACCGGGGAGCTGTTTTTT. Its protein is CASSRRLAGGGGTGELFF. The complete variable domain, with remaining parts taken from reference TRBV5-8 and TRBJ2-2, reads EAGVTQSPTHLIKTRGQQATLRCSPISGHTSVYWYQQALGLGLQFLLWYDEGEERNRGNFPPRFSGRQFPNYSSELNVNALELEDSALYLCASSRRLAGGGGTGELFFGEGSRLTVL.

The chain employs TRBV7-6 and TRBJ2-1; D remains unclear. The CDR3 is 12 amino acids. The germline gives CDR1 SGHVS, CDR2 FNYEAQ. V was pared by 5 bases and J by 6 bases, with 8 bases between. In nucleotides, the CDR3 is TGTGCCAGCAGCCCCTGGAGCAATGAGCAGTTCTTC. Translation: CASSPWSNEQFF. The variable domain in full, completed from reference TRBV7-6 and TRBJ2-1, reads GAGVSQSPRYKVTKRGQDVALRCDPISGHVSLYWYRQALGQGPEFLTYFNYEAQQDKSGLPNDRFSAERPEGSISTLTIQRTEQRDSAMYRCASSPWSNEQFFGPGTRLTVL.

This chain connects TRBV20-1 to TRBJ2-3; tentative D call: TRBD2 (6 bases). Trimming shortened V by 1 base and J by 4 bases, and 15 bases separated the two germline ends. Germline-derived CDR1 and CDR2 are DFQATT and SNEGSKA (reference sequence). This CDR3 has 15 amino acids. In nucleotides, the CDR3 is TGCAGTGCTAGAGTTCCCGGGAGAAGCGCAGATACGCAGTATTTT. It yields the protein CSARVPGRSADTQYF.

This clonotype was counted at least ten times. The V call is TRBV20-1, the J call TRBJ1-5, with a weak D call TRBD1 (5 bases). The CDR3 loop spans 13 amino acids. Trimming cost V 5 bases and J 4 bases, with 12 bases left between them. Germline CDR1 DFQATT, CDR2 SNEGSKA (reference sequence). CDR3 DNA: TGCAGTGCTCCCCTGGGGGGGAATCAGCCCCAGCATTTT. Amino acid sequence: CSAPLGGNQPQHF.

The gene calls are TRBV9 and TRBJ1-5, with 7 bases lining up with TRBD1. This CDR3 region has 17 residues. From germline, CDR1 is SGDLS and CDR2 YYNGEE. V gave up 0 bases and J gave up 11 bases; unmatched junction bases: 17. CDR3 sequence: CASSVGGEPGQHTTQHF. CDR3 in DNA: TGTGCCAGCAGCGTAGGAGGAGAACCGGGACAGCATACGACCCAGCATTTT. The variable domain in full, completed from reference TRBV9 and TRBJ1-5, reads DSGVTQTPKHLITATGQRVTLRCSPRSGDLSVYWYQQSLDQGLQFLIQYYNGEERAKGNILERFSAQQFPDLHSELNLSSLELGDSALYFCASSVGGEPGQHTTQHFGDGTRLSIL.

The chain recombines TRBV6-1 with TRBJ2-5; D assignment may be TRBD1 or TRBD2 (7 bases each). Per germline, CDR1 MNHNS and CDR2 SASEGT. Trimming stripped 5 bases from V and 5 bases from J, with 18 bases between. This CDR3 has 15 residues. CDR3 in amino acids: CASSRTRGGLETQYF. The CDR3 DNA follows: TGTGCCAGCAGTCGGACTAGAGGGGGCTTGGAGACCCAGTACTTC.